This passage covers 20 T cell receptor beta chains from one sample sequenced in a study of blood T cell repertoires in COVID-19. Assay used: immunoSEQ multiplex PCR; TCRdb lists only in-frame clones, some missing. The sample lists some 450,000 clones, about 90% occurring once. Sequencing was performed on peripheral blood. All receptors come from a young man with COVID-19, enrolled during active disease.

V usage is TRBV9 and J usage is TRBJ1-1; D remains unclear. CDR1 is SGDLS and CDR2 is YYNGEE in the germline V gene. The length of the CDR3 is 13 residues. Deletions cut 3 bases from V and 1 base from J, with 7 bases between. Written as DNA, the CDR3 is TGTGCCAGCAGCGACGGAGCGAACACTGAAGCTTTCTTT. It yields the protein CASSDGANTEAFF.

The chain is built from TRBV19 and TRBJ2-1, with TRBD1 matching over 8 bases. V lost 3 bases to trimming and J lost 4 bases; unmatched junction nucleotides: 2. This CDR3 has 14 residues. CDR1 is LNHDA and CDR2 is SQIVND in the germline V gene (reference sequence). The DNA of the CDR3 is TGTGCCAGTAGTATCCGGACAGGGTACAATGAGCAGTTCTTC. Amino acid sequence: CASSIRTGYNEQFF. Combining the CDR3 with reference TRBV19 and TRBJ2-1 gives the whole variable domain DGGITQSPKYLFRKEGQNVTLSCEQNLNHDAMYWYRQDPGQGLRLIYYSQIVNDFQKGDIAEGYSVSREKKESFPLTVTSAQKNPTAFYLCASSIRTGYNEQFFGPGTRLTVL.

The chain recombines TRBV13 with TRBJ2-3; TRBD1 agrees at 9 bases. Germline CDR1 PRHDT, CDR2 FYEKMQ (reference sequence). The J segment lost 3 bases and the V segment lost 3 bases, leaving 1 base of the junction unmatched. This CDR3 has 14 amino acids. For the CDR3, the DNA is TGTGCCAGCAGCTTGACAGGGGGTACAGATACGCAGTATTTT. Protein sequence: CASSLTGGTDTQYF.

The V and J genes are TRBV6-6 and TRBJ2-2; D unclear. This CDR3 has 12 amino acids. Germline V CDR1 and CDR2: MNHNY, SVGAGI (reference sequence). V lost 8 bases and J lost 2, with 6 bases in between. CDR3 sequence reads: CASRENTGELFF. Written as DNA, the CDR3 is TGTGCCAGCCGCGAAAACACCGGGGAGCTGTTTTTT.

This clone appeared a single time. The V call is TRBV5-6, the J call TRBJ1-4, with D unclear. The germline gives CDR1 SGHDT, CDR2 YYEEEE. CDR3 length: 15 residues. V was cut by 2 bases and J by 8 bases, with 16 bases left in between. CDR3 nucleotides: TGTGCCAGCAGCTTCGGACTAATGTCCAAGGAAAAACTGTTTTTT. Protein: CASSFGLMSKEKLFF.

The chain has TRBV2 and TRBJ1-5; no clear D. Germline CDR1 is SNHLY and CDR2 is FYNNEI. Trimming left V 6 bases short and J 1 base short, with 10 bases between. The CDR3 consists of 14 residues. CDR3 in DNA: TGTGCCAGCAGCTTCTCCCCGAGCAATCAGCCCCAGCATTTT. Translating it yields CASSFSPSNQPQHF.

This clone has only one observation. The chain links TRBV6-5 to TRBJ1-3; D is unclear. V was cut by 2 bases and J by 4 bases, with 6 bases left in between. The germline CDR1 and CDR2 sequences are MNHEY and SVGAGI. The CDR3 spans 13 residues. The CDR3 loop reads CASSYVLGNTIYF. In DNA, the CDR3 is TGTGCCAGCAGTTACGTTCTCGGAAACACCATATATTTT.

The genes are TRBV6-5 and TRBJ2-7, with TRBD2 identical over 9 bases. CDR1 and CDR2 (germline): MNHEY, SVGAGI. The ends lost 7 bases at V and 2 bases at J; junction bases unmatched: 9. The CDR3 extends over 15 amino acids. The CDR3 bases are TGTGCCAGCAAATTAGCGGGAGCACTCCCCTACGAGCAGTACTTC. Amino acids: CASKLAGALPYEQYF.

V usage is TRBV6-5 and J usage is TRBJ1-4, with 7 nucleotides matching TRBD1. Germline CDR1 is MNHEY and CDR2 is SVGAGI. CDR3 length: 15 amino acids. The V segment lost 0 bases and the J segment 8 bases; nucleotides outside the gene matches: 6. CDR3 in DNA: TGTGCCAGCAGTTACTCCGGGACAGTACGCGAAAAACTGTTTTTT. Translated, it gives CASSYSGTVREKLFF.

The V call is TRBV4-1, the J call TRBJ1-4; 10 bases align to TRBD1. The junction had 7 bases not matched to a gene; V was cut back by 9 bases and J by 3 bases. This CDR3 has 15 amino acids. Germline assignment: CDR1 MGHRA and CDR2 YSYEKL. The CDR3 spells CASKTGGFSNEKLFF. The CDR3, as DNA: TGCGCCAGTAAGACAGGGGGCTTCTCTAATGAAAAACTGTTTTTT.

The CDR3 coding sequence is TGCGCCAGCAGCTTTACCACTAGCGGGAACAATGAGCAGTTCTTC. Translating gives CASSFTTSGNNEQFF. The chain has TRBV5-1 and TRBJ2-1; 10 nucleotides align to TRBD2. V was pared by 2 bases and J by 5 bases, with 4 bases of the junction left unmatched. The CDR3 totals 15 residues. Germline V gene sequence: CDR1 SGHRS, CDR2 YFSETQ.

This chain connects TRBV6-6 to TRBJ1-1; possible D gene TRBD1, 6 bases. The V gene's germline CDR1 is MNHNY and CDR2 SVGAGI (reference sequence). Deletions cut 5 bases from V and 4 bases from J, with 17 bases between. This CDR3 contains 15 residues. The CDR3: CASSDGATGSTEAFF. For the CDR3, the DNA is TGTGCCAGCAGTGACGGCGCTACAGGGTCCACTGAAGCTTTCTTT.

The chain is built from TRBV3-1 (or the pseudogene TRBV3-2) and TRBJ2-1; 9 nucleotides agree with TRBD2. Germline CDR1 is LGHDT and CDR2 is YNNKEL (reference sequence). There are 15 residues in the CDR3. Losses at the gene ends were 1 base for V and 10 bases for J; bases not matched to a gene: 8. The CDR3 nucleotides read TGTGCCAGCAGCCAAGTTGTCATAGCGGGAGTGGAGCAGTTCTTC. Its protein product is CASSQVVIAGVEQFF.

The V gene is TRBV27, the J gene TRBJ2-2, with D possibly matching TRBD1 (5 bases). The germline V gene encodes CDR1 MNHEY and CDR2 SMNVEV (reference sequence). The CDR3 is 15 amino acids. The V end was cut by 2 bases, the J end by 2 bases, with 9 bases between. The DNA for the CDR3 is TGTGCCAGCAGTTTAAGGGGTATTAACACCGGGGAGCTGTTTTTT. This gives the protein CASSLRGINTGELFF.

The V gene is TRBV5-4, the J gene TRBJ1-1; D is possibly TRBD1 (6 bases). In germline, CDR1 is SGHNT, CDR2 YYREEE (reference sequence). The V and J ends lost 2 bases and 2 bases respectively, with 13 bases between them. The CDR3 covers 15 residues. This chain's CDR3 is CASSFVAGDNTEAFF. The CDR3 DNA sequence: TGTGCCAGCAGCTTCGTAGCAGGGGATAACACTGAAGCTTTCTTT.

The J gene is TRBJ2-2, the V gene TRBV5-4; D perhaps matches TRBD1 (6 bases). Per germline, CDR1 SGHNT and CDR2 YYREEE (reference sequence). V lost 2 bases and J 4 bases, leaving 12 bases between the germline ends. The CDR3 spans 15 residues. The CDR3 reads CASSFSRGSTGELFF. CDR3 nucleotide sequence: TGTGCCAGCAGCTTCTCCAGGGGAAGCACCGGGGAGCTGTTTTTT.

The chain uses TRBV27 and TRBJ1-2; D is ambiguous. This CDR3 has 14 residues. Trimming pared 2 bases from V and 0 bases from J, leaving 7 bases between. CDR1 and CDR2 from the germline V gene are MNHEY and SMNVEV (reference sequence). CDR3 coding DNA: TGTGCCAGCAGTTTACTAACAGCTAACTATGGCTACACCTTC. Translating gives CASSLLTANYGYTF.

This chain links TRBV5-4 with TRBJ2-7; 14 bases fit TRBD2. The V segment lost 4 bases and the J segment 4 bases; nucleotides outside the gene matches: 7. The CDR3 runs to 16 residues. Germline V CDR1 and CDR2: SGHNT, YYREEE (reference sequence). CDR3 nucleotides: TGTGCCAGCAGCCCGGGGACTAGCGGGAGTCAGTACGAGCAGTACTTC. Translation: CASSPGTSGSQYEQYF.

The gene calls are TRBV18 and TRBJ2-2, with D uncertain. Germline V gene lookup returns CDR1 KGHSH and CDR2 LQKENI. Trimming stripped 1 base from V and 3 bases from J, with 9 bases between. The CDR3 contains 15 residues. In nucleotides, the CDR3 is TGTGCCAGCTCACCACGCCAGGCTTACACCGGGGAGCTGTTTTTT. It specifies CASSPRQAYTGELFF.

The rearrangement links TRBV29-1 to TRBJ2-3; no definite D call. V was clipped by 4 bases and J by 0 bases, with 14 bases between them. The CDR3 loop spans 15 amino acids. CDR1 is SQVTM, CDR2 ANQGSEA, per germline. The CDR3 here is CSVVRRPASTDTQYF. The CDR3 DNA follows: TGCAGCGTTGTGAGGCGGCCGGCTAGCACAGATACGCAGTATTTT.